Each of the 23 T cell receptor beta chains below was sequenced from the same sample in a study of siplizumab effects on memory and regulatory T cells. Generated by immunoSEQ multiplex PCR, the TCRdb table keeps only in-frame clones and is missing some. The sample has more than 85,000 clones; about 91% are singletons. Sample: Tregs sorted from blood. The receptors were sampled from a human donor in good health.

The chain links TRBV5-1 to TRBJ2-3; D is uncertain. Trimming removed 0 bases from V and 7 bases from J, with 6 bases in between. The CDR3 consists of 12 residues. Germline V gene lookup returns CDR1 SGHRS and CDR2 YFSETQ. This CDR3 is CASSLAVNTQYF. In nucleotides, the CDR3 is TGCGCCAGCAGCTTGGCAGTAAATACGCAGTATTTT.

This sequence joins TRBV5-4 and TRBJ2-7; weak D call: TRBD2 (6 bases). Trimming removed 2 bases at V and 6 bases at J, with 18 bases between. Germline assignment: CDR1 SGHNT and CDR2 YYREEE (reference sequence). The CDR3 length is 15 residues. The CDR3 coding sequence is TGTGCCAGCAGCTTTTCCGGGAGTCGTACCACCGAGCAGTACTTC. Its protein is CASSFSGSRTTEQYF.

V gene TRBV7-3 combines with J gene TRBJ2-1; 8 bases are shared with TRBD1. Germline V gives CDR1 SGHTA, CDR2 FQGTGA. CDR3 size: 12 residues. V trimming: 6 bases; J trimming: 13 bases; junction bases outside the gene matches: 8. Here the CDR3 DNA reads TGTGCCAGCAGTGCCGGGACAGGACATCAGTTCTTC. Encoded protein: CASSAGTGHQFF.

This clone is labeled as medium-sized. This sample also contains other DNA sequences that code for the same CDR3. The chain is built from TRBV14 and TRBJ2-1; 15 positions match TRBD2. V lost 4 bases and J lost 7; bases outside the gene matches: 5. CDR3 length: 16 residues. Per germline, CDR1 SGHDN and CDR2 FVKESK. In DNA form, the CDR3 reads TGTGCCAGCAGCCCAGGGACTAGCGGGAGGAGGAATGAGCAGTTCTTC. Translation: CASSPGTSGRRNEQFF.

The rearrangement joins TRBV11-2 to TRBJ2-7; D perhaps matches TRBD1 (6 bases). Trimming shortened V by 4 bases and J by 9 bases, and 16 bases separated the two germline ends. Germline values: CDR1 SGHAT, CDR2 FQNNGV. The CDR3 length is 13 residues. The CDR3: CASSYGEGVRQYF. The CDR3 nucleotides read TGTGCCAGCAGCTACGGAGAGGGGGTTAGGCAGTACTTC.

The V and J genes are TRBV7-6 and TRBJ1-1; D is undetermined. V was shortened by 2 bases and J by 4 bases, with 14 bases between the two germline ends. Looked up from germline, CDR1 is SGHVS and CDR2 is FNYEAQ. The length of the CDR3 is 15 residues. This chain's CDR3 is CASSLSGGLLTEAFF. The CDR3 DNA follows: TGTGCCAGCAGCTTATCAGGAGGGTTACTCACTGAAGCTTTCTTT.

The rearrangement links TRBV20-1 to TRBJ2-1; D ambiguous. The CDR3 totals 11 residues. Germline V lookup: CDR1 DFQATT, CDR2 SNEGSKA (reference sequence). Trimming left V 5 bases short and J 4 bases short, with 6 bases between. CDR3 sequence: CSASRYNEQFF. For the CDR3, the DNA is TGCAGTGCTTCAAGGTACAATGAGCAGTTCTTC.

The chain combines TRBV11-3 with TRBJ2-3, with D possibly being TRBD1 or TRBD2 (5 bases each). The length of the CDR3 is 15 residues. V was shortened by 5 bases and J by 3 bases, with 15 bases between the two germline ends. The germline V gene encodes CDR1 SGHNT and CDR2 YENEEA. CDR3 DNA sequence: TGTGCCAGCAGCCCCGGGACCCTTTCAACAGATACGCAGTATTTT. It specifies CASSPGTLSTDTQYF.

The chain uses TRBV6-6 and TRBJ1-1; D is perhaps TRBD1 (5 bases). The germline CDR1 and CDR2 sequences are MNHNY and SVGAGI (reference sequence). Trimming pared 5 bases from V and 10 bases from J, leaving 20 bases between. This CDR3 region has 14 residues. The CDR3 region has the DNA TGTGCCAGCAGTCTACGTGGGGGTGAACAAGGAGCTTTCTTT. Its translation is CASSLRGGEQGAFF.

The chain uses TRBV11-3 and TRBJ2-2, with 10 bases lining up with TRBD2. Losses at the gene ends were 5 bases for V and 4 bases for J; bases not matched to a gene: 10. CDR1 and CDR2 from the germline V gene are SGHNT and YENEEA. The CDR3 sequence is 17 residues long. The CDR3 sequence is CASSPGLTSGITGELFF. The CDR3 DNA is TGTGCCAGCAGCCCCGGTTTAACTAGCGGGATCACCGGGGAGCTGTTTTTT.

This clone was seen a handful of times. The rearrangement joins TRBV7-9 to TRBJ1-2; D is ambiguous. CDR3 size: 16 residues. Germline V gene sequence: CDR1 SEHNR, CDR2 FQNEAQ (reference sequence). The V and J ends lost 1 base and 5 bases respectively, with 17 bases between them. CDR3 bases: TGTGCCAGCAGCTTAGTTTCCGGGCGGAGTCGGTATGGCTACACCTTC. Translation gives CASSLVSGRSRYGYTF.

The CDR3 sequence: CASSGIGSYGYTF. The CDR3 coding sequence is TGTGCCAGCAGCGGCATAGGTAGCTATGGCTACACCTTC. V and J are TRBV7-2 and TRBJ1-2; D call uncertain. This CDR3 is 13 amino acids long. Between the trimmed V and J ends, which lost 5 bases and 4 bases, there was a span of 11 bases. Germline V gene lookup returns CDR1 SGHTA and CDR2 FQGNSA.

CDR3 DNA sequence: TGTGCCAGCAGTTACGTGGGGGCGCGGGGGGAGCAGTACTTC. Amino acids: CASSYVGARGEQYF. The chain employs TRBV6-5 and TRBJ2-7; a possible D gene is TRBD2 (7 bases). V was pared by 2 bases and J by 7 bases, with 15 bases between. Germline-derived CDR1 and CDR2 are MNHEY and SVGAGI. The CDR3 is 14 amino acids.

The chain couples TRBV5-5 to TRBJ1-3, with D hard to call. Looked up from germline, CDR1 is SGHKS and CDR2 is YYEKEE (reference sequence). Between the trimmed V and J ends, which lost 1 base and 2 bases, there was a span of 7 bases. There are 14 residues in the CDR3. CDR3 sequence (DNA): TGTGCCAGCAGCTTGCGGGCTACTGGAAACACCATATATTTT. It translates to CASSLRATGNTIYF. The variable domain in full, with the rest retrieved from reference TRBV5-5 and TRBJ1-3, is DAGVTQSPTHLIKTRGQQVTLRCSPISGHKSVSWYQQVLGQGPQFIFQYYEKEERGRGNFPDRFSARQFPNYSSELNVNALLLGDSALYLCASSLRATGNTIYFGEGSWLTVV.

The chain is built from TRBV2 and TRBJ2-7; 9 bases line up with TRBD2. The CDR3 spans 16 residues. V dropped 4 bases and J dropped 3; count of bases not matched to a gene: 10. Germline CDR1 is SNHLY and CDR2 is FYNNEI. The CDR3, as DNA: TGTGCCAGCAGTGGGTCTGCGGGAGGGTATGACTACGAGCAGTACTTC. This gives the protein CASSGSAGGYDYEQYF.

A single count supports this clone. This chain joins TRBV9 and TRBJ2-7; TRBD1 agrees at 7 bases. The CDR3 runs 15 residues. Germline V gene lookup returns CDR1 SGDLS and CDR2 YYNGEE. V was clipped by 0 bases and J by 2 bases; unmatched bases: 5. Here the CDR3 reads CASSVAPGQTYEQYF. Here the CDR3 DNA reads TGTGCCAGCAGCGTAGCCCCGGGACAGACCTACGAGCAGTACTTC.

This chain uses TRBV5-1 with TRBJ1-1; D perhaps matches TRBD1 (6 bases). Germline V CDR1 and CDR2: SGHRS, YFSETQ. V lost 2 bases, J lost 4 bases, and 9 bases lay in between. The CDR3 is made up of 13 amino acids. CDR3 in DNA: TGCGCCAGCAGCTTAAGGGGGGCCACTGAAGCTTTCTTT. Protein: CASSLRGATEAFF.

V gene TRBV15 combines with J gene TRBJ1-5, with a weak D call TRBD1 (6 bases). CDR1 is LNHNV and CDR2 is YYDKDF in the germline V gene (reference sequence). The V and J ends lost 1 base and 1 base respectively, with 8 bases between them. The CDR3 is 15 amino acids. This CDR3 is CATSRGTVSNQPQHF. CDR3 bases: TGTGCCACCAGCAGAGGGACAGTCAGCAATCAGCCCCAGCATTTT. The full variable domain, in which reference TRBV15 and TRBJ1-5 provide the parts outside the CDR3, is DAMVIQNPRYQVTQFGKPVTLSCSQTLNHNVMYWYQQKSSQAPKLLFHYYDKDFNNEADTPDNFQSRRPNTSFCFLDIRSPGLGDTAMYLCATSRGTVSNQPQHFGDGTRLSIL.

The V call is TRBV11-3, the J call TRBJ2-3, with TRBD1 identical over 8 bases. This CDR3 spans 15 amino acids. The V gene's germline CDR1 is SGHNT and CDR2 YENEEA. J was trimmed by 0 bases and V by 3 bases; bases with no gene match: 2. CDR3 sequence: CASSFRTGSTDTQYF. In DNA, the CDR3 is TGTGCCAGCAGCTTCCGGACAGGGAGCACAGATACGCAGTATTTT.

The count of this clone is one. The gene calls are TRBV19 and TRBJ2-3, with D perhaps TRBD1 or TRBD2 (5 bases each). V lost 3 bases and J 2 bases, leaving 12 bases between the germline ends. The CDR3 totals 15 residues. Germline CDR1 reads LNHDA; CDR2 reads SQIVND (reference sequence). CDR3 region: CASSIGADFTDTQYF. The CDR3 bases are TGTGCCAGTAGTATTGGGGCGGACTTCACAGATACGCAGTATTTT.

V is TRBV19 and J is TRBJ1-5; perhaps TRBD1 as D (6 bases). This CDR3 spans 16 amino acids. V was trimmed by 2 bases and J by 5 bases, leaving 16 bases between them. CDR1 and CDR2 (germline): LNHDA, SQIVND (reference sequence). The CDR3 loop reads CASSITGRGVDQPQHF. In nucleotides, the CDR3 is TGTGCCAGTAGTATAACCGGCAGGGGAGTGGATCAGCCCCAGCATTTT.

The rearrangement joins TRBV5-1 to TRBJ2-5; D gene uncertain. The germline V and J ends were trimmed by 5 bases and 3 bases, with 5 bases remaining between them. The CDR3 is 11 amino acids. CDR1 is SGHRS, CDR2 YFSETQ, per germline. CDR3 region: CASRDEETQYF. The CDR3 bases are TGCGCCAGCAGAGATGAAGAGACCCAGTACTTC.

The V and J genes are TRBV29-1 and TRBJ2-5; D unresolved. Trimming stripped 7 bases from V and 1 base from J, with 7 bases between. CDR3 size: 11 residues. Germline CDR1 SQVTM, CDR2 ANQGSEA. The CDR3 region is CSARRQETQYF. CDR3 nucleotides: TGCAGCGCGAGGCGCCAAGAGACCCAGTACTTC.